Sequencing of this T cell receptor (beta chain) was carried out in a study of cytomegalovirus exposure and HLA in healthy donors (dated by TCRdb to about 2017). Regarding the study in general: The roughly 650 repertoires of the first cohort and the 120 validation repertoires were produced on the same platform, according to a later analysis. The study aimed to test whether cataloging public T cell receptors could reveal signatures of past pathogen exposure. A separate validation cohort of over 95 different subjects was used in addition to the 666-subject first cohort. To predict cytomegalovirus infection status, the study brought together high-throughput TCR immunosequencing, statistical association of individual TCRs with disease status, and machine learning. Paper-wide results and their limitations: A later analysis lacked HLA typing for the validation cohort, so it scored co-occurrence in that cohort across all 110 or so repertoires. A later analysis found that TCRs clustered in the first cohort also tended to co-occur in the 110 or so validation repertoires, with approximately 93% of cluster scores above 0. Across donors, most TCR sequences were observed very rarely, whereas some public TCRs were present in many individuals. Three of the identified cytomegalovirus-associated TCR beta chains were confirmed in vitro to be specific for cytomegalovirus antigens. According to the authors, the approach could potentially be generalized to other disease states and immunological phenotypes. In the study, roughly 160 TCR beta chains were listed as associated with cytomegalovirus. Cytomegalovirus status was reported to be diagnosed by the classifier with high specificity and sensitivity in both the original and validation cohorts.

CDR1 and CDR2 were assigned from the germline V gene as MGHRA and YSYEKL. The CDR3 numbers 18 residues from cysteine through phenylalanine. Here the CDR3 DNA is all that survives: 54 bases in frame from base 1. Unmatched junction bases come to 11, with V trimmed by 0 bases and J by 4 bases. The library came from the immunoSEQ multiplex PCR assay. The authors' analysis ran thus. A statistical classification framework was developed to diagnose cytomegalovirus status using the catalog of TCR beta chain sequences. The source is immuneACCESS, and TCRdb retained only in-frame sequences with V and J called. Part of the clones is not carried over; for the studies checked, unresolved V genes explain less than half of this, and the remainder is unexplained. V and J calls and clone size are copied from that table; D and trimming were computed from the DNA. For this sample the table gives 70,000 or so clones, of which roughly 94% were detected only once. 1.5% to 2% of the sample belongs to the ten largest clones.

Separate from the roughly 650-subject first cohort, the validation cohort of around 130 subjects was the group to which the donors belonged. Remarks on this clone: Its specific antigen is unknown. No base quality information exists; no much larger clone differs at one position.

The receptor comes from a woman younger than 30 in good health and CMV-seropositive. Sequencing was carried out using PBMCs. The chain joins TRBV4-1 to TRBJ2-5, and 10 bases in between align with TRBD2. CDR3 loop: CASSQELAGGPVGETQYF. Here is the DNA: TGCGCCAGCAGCCAAGAATTAGCGGGAGGTCCGGTTGGAGAGACCCAGTACTTC.